This paragraph reports one TCR beta chain. The target antigen is unknown. Germline CDR1 reads MNHEY; CDR2 reads SVGAGI. This CDR3 comprises 15 residues. The V end lost 6 bases, the J end lost 5 bases, and 19 bases lay between the germline ends. Clones were sequenced by immunoSEQ multiplex PCR, and TCRdb holds only the in-frame ones, with some missing. The sample records 950,000 to 1,300,000 clones, roughly 80% being singletons. The record originates from a study of shared clonotypes between healthy human individuals. Across the study: Three CD4 naive, three CD4 memory, two CD8 naive and one CD8 memory plate were used per donor. Findings and caveats of the study: Only blood underwent sampling, and tissue repertoires likely differ.

V gene TRBV6-5 combines with J gene TRBJ1-1; possible D gene TRBD1, 5 bases. Sequenced: memory CD4+ T cells sorted from blood. Sample subset: CD45RA-negative fraction. This clonotype was sampled from a man aged 18 to 29 in good health. As DNA, the CDR3 is TGTGCCAGCAGGAGGGCAGGGCTTACGGAAACTGAAGCTTTCTTT. It yields the protein CASRRAGLTETEAFF.